These 18 T cell receptor beta chains originate from one sample sequenced in a study of CD8 T cells in ankylosing spondylitis. Findings and limits, study-wide: Several highly homologous variants made up a TCR beta motif, and this motif appeared characteristic of ankylosing spondylitis blood.

No antigen has been assigned to these receptors. From the 5' RACE reads, TCRdb called clonotypes with MiXCR, one entry per CDR3 protein. The sample consists of hundreds of thousands of distinct CDR3 sequences, about 16% of them appearing once. The sample was blood, either unsorted or a sorted T cell fraction (not recorded which). The receptors originated from a male donor with ankylosing spondylitis.

This clonotype was seen many times. The chain carries TRBV12-3 or TRBV12-4 and TRBJ2-7; D is perhaps TRBD1 or TRBD2 (6 bases each). Trimming pared 10 bases from V and 5 bases from J, leaving 12 bases between. This CDR3 spans 11 amino acids. CDR3 protein: CATSRGDEQYF. Written as DNA, the CDR3 is TGTGCCACCTCTAGGGGGGACGAGCAGTACTTC.

The gene calls are TRBV6-1 and TRBJ2-1; TRBD1 aligns across 9 bases. Germline lookup yields CDR1 MNHNS and CDR2 SASEGT. This CDR3 has 13 amino acids. V gave up 6 bases and J gave up 8 bases; unmatched junction bases: 5. The DNA of the CDR3 is TGTGCCAGCAGCTTCCGGGACAGGGATGAGCAGTTCTTC. Translated: CASSFRDRDEQFF.

The J gene is TRBJ1-1, the V gene TRBV5-1; D might be TRBD1 (5 bases). This CDR3 region has 13 residues. Germline V gene sequence: CDR1 SGHRS, CDR2 YFSETQ. V was clipped by 4 bases and J by 14 bases, with 21 bases between them. Here the CDR3 DNA reads TGCGCCAGCAGCCCCCTGGGGGGGATAGAAGTATTCTTT. Protein product: CASSPLGGIEVFF.

In this sample, this clonotype turned up a few times. The chain employs TRBV9 and TRBJ2-5, with D perhaps matching TRBD1 (5 bases). The ends were cut back, 0 bases at V and 0 bases at J, with 12 bases in the middle. There are 16 residues in the CDR3. From germline, CDR1 is SGDLS and CDR2 YYNGEE. Here the CDR3 DNA reads TGTGCCAGCAGCGTAGCAGGGATGGGGTACCAAGAGACCCAGTACTTC. Protein sequence: CASSVAGMGYQETQYF.

V and J are TRBV20-1 and TRBJ1-1; unclear D gene. The V gene's germline CDR1 is DFQATT and CDR2 SNEGSKA (reference sequence). Trimming removed 4 bases from V and 2 bases from J, with 8 bases in between. The CDR3 is 12 amino acids. CDR3 sequence: CSAMAENTEAFF. In DNA, the CDR3 is TGCAGTGCTATGGCCGAAAACACTGAAGCTTTCTTT.

This clonotype was seen a few times. This rearrangement joins TRBV4-2 to TRBJ2-2, with 10 positions matching TRBD2. The trim removed 0 bases at V and 1 base at J, leaving 5 bases unmatched. This CDR3 spans 18 amino acids. CDR1 is LGHNA and CDR2 is YNFKEQ in the germline V gene. Here the CDR3 reads CASSQDGLAGENTGELFF. DNA for the CDR3: TGTGCCAGCAGCCAAGATGGGCTAGCGGGAGAGAACACCGGGGAGCTGTTTTTT.

DNA of the CDR3: TGTGCCAGCAGTGCCCCTGGGGGAGGCACGGCGTACTACGAGCAGTACTTC. This sequence encodes CASSAPGGGTAYYEQYF. The rearrangement joins TRBV12-3 or TRBV12-4 to TRBJ2-7; weak D call: TRBD2 (6 bases). CDR3 size: 17 residues. V lost 5 bases, J lost 3 bases, and 23 bases lay in between.

V usage is TRBV4-1 and J usage is TRBJ2-7, with 8 nucleotides matching TRBD2. V shed 1 base and J 2 bases; nucleotides not matched to a gene: 7. In germline, CDR1 is MGHRA, CDR2 YSYEKL. CDR3 length: 16 residues. CDR3: CASSQVGSGDPYEQYF. DNA for the CDR3: TGCGCCAGCAGCCAAGTCGGTAGCGGGGATCCCTACGAGCAGTACTTC.

In this sample, this clonotype turned up many times. The V gene is TRBV5-1, the J gene TRBJ1-3; 7 positions match TRBD1. The CDR3 spans 16 residues. Germline V CDR1 and CDR2: SGHRS, YFSETQ. V lost 4 bases to trimming and J lost 0 bases; unmatched junction nucleotides: 7. This CDR3 is CASSPWGQNSGNTIYF. CDR3 nucleotide sequence: TGCGCCAGCAGCCCGTGGGGACAGAACTCTGGAAACACCATATATTTT. Full variable domain (rest looked up from reference TRBV5-1 and TRBJ1-3): KAGVTQTPRYLIKTRGQQVTLSCSPISGHRSVSWYQQTPGQGLQFLFEYFSETQRNKGNFPGRFSGRQFSNSRSEMNVSTLELGDSALYLCASSPWGQNSGNTIYFGEGSWLTVV.

This clonotype came up a few times. The chain joins TRBV20-1 to TRBJ2-7, with 12 positions matching TRBD2. The CDR3 loop spans 14 amino acids. Germline CDR1 and CDR2: DFQATT and SNEGSKA (reference sequence). The V gene end was trimmed by 6 bases and the J gene end by 0 bases; junction bases not matched to a gene: 3. The CDR3 loop reads CSALLAGGSYEQYF. DNA of the CDR3: TGCAGTGCACTACTAGCGGGAGGCTCCTACGAGCAGTACTTC.

The chain is built from TRBV7-8 and TRBJ2-2; TRBD1 aligns across 8 bases. Per germline, CDR1 SGHVS and CDR2 FQNEAQ. The CDR3 runs to 16 residues. V lost 5 bases, J lost 6 bases, and 11 bases stayed unmatched. The chain's CDR3 is CASSARDRRSPGELFF. The CDR3, as DNA: TGTGCCAGCAGCGCCCGGGACAGGCGTTCGCCCGGGGAGCTGTTTTTT.

The chain has TRBV5-1 and TRBJ2-7, with 9 bases lining up with TRBD2. V dropped 4 bases and J dropped 5; count of bases not matched to a gene: 10. The CDR3 has 15 amino acids. Germline CDR1 reads SGHRS; CDR2 reads YFSETQ. The CDR3 region has the DNA TGCGCCAGCAGCGGCGGGGGGGCGCTTTGGGACGAGCAGTACTTC. Translated: CASSGGGALWDEQYF.

This chain joins TRBV7-9 and TRBJ1-2; TRBD1 matches 8 bases. Per the germline V gene, CDR1 is SEHNR and CDR2 is FQNEAQ (reference sequence). There are 15 residues in the CDR3. V shed 0 bases, J shed 6 bases, and the junction held 6 bases outside the gene matches. The chain's CDR3 is CASSLALPGGDGYTF. The CDR3 region has the DNA TGTGCCAGCAGCTTAGCGCTGCCAGGGGGCGATGGCTACACCTTC. Supplemented by reference TRBV7-9 and TRBJ1-2, the full variable domain reads DTGVSQNPRHKITKRGQNVTFRCDPISEHNRLYWYRQTLGQGPEFLTYFQNEAQLEKSRLLSDRFSAERPKGSFSTLEIQRTEQGDSAMYLCASSLALPGGDGYTFGSGTRLTVV.

This clonotype was picked up a small number of times. This chain links TRBV19 with TRBJ2-1; TRBD1 aligns across 7 bases. Germline CDR1 LNHDA, CDR2 SQIVND (reference sequence). The CDR3 totals 16 residues. V dropped 6 bases and J dropped 0; count of bases not matched to a gene: 8. Here the CDR3 reads CASSPGQSASYNEQFF. In nucleotides, the CDR3 is TGTGCCAGTAGCCCGGGACAGTCTGCCTCCTACAATGAGCAGTTCTTC.

The genes are TRBV11-2 and TRBJ2-7; D ambiguous. CDR3 length equals 14 residues. Looked up from germline, CDR1 is SGHAT and CDR2 is FQNNGV. Deletions cut 2 bases from V and 3 bases from J, with 11 bases between. The CDR3 bases are TGTGCCAGCAGCTTACCAGGCATGGGCTACGAGCAGTACTTC. Amino acids: CASSLPGMGYEQYF.

CDR3 sequence (DNA): TGTGCCAGTTCATTGCGGAGAATTGAAACAGATACGCAGTATTTT. It is translated as CASSLRRIETDTQYF. The chain carries TRBV19 and TRBJ2-3; D not certain. Trimming stripped 8 bases from V and 3 bases from J, with 18 bases between. The CDR3 is 15 residues long. Germline values: CDR1 LNHDA, CDR2 SQIVND (reference sequence).

Only a few counts were recorded for this clonotype. V is TRBV4-1 and J is TRBJ2-2; D is unresolved. This CDR3 has 17 residues. V lost 0 bases to trimming and J lost 4 bases, with 15 bases between them. Per the germline V gene, CDR1 is MGHRA and CDR2 is YSYEKL. This chain's CDR3 is CASSQDGPGSGTGELFF. The CDR3 DNA follows: TGCGCCAGCAGCCAAGATGGCCCCGGCTCGGGCACCGGGGAGCTGTTTTTT.

This clonotype was detected ten times or more. This sequence joins TRBV12-3 or TRBV12-4 and TRBJ2-1; 10 nucleotides align to TRBD1. The CDR3 runs to 15 residues. With 3 bases clipped from V and 7 bases from J, the junction kept 6 bases outside the gene matches. CDR3: CASSFRGQGWNEQFF. CDR3 DNA sequence: TGTGCCAGCAGTTTTAGGGGACAGGGGTGGAATGAGCAGTTCTTC.